Given below is one T cell receptor beta chain in context. As handled by the study authors: Reference gene primer amplification in the assay estimated nucleated cell counts. Sequencing was performed with immunoSEQ multiplex PCR; in TCRdb, only in-frame clones are kept and a portion is missing. That table furnishes V, J and clone size, whereas the DNA furnished D and trimming. The sample lists under 55,000 clones, approximately 85% occurring once. The data were taken from a study of blood T cell repertoires in COVID-19. Study-level information: Some COVID-19 samples were acute and others convalescent; all came from the United States, Italy and Spain. T cells, B-cell-depleted T cells, or PBMCs supplied cDNA or gDNA.

The CDR3 length is 17 residues. CDR1 is SGHDN and CDR2 is FVKESK in the germline V gene. Trimming took 0 bases from V and 3 from J, leaving 15 bases between them. This chain joins TRBV14 and TRBJ1-3; tentatively, D is TRBD1 (6 bases). This TCR was sampled from a human donor in a cohort sampled during active COVID-19. Material: peripheral blood. CDR3 residues: CASSQDWGAGVGNTIYF. Written as DNA, the CDR3 is TGTGCCAGCAGCCAAGATTGGGGAGCAGGGGTTGGAAACACCATATATTTT.